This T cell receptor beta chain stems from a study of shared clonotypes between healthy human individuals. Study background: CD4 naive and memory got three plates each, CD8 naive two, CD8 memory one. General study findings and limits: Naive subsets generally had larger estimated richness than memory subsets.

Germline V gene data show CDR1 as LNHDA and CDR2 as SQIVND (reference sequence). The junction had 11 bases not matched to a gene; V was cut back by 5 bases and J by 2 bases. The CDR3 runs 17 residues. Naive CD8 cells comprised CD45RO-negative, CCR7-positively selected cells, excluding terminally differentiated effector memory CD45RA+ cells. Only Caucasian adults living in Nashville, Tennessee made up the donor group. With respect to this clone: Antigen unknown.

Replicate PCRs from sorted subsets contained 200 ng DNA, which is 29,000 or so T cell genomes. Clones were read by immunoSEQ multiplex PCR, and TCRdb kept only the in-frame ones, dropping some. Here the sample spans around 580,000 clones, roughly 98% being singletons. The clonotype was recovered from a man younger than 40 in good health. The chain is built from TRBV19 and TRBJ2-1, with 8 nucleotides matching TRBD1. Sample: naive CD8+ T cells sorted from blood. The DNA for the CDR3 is TGTGCCAGTAGTTTATCAGGGGGCGGTGCCCCCTACAATGAGCAGTTCTTC. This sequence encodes CASSLSGGGAPYNEQFF. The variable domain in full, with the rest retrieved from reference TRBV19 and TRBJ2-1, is DGGITQSPKYLFRKEGQNVTLSCEQNLNHDAMYWYRQDPGQGLRLIYYSQIVNDFQKGDIAEGYSVSREKKESFPLTVTSAQKNPTAFYLCASSLSGGGAPYNEQFFGPGTRLTVL.